Listed below are T cell receptor beta chains from one sample, sequenced in a study of cytomegalovirus exposure and HLA in healthy donors. Profiled with immunoSEQ multiplex PCR; TCRdb holds only in-frame clones, not every one. The sample has over 100,000 clones; approximately 70% are singletons. The sample consisted of PBMCs. These receptors were obtained from a man aged 25-40 years in good health and CMV-seropositive. Each CDR3 is given with its conserved first and last residue. D genes are given only for firm matches. Size tells how often a clone was seen (once, few, many) or the class of an expanded clone, and some rows leave it out.

clone size	D gene	V gene	J gene	CDR3 protein	CDR3 DNA
-	TRBD1	TRBV7-2	TRBJ1-1	CASSFSPGQGGTEAFF	TGTGCCAGCAGCTTTTCCCCCGGACAGGGAGGTACTGAAGCTTTCTTT
few	TRBD2	TRBV27	TRBJ2-1	CASSVSGSSYNEQFF	TGTGCCAGCAGTGTTAGCGGGAGCTCCTACAATGAGCAGTTCTTC
-	-	TRBV5-5	TRBJ2-3	CASSLRAAKLGDTQYF	TGTGCCAGCAGTCTCAGGGCAGCTAAATTGGGGGATACGCAGTATTTT
-	TRBD1	TRBV11-2	TRBJ1-3	CASSLAGGQGNGNTIYF	TGTGCCAGCAGCTTAGCGGGGGGACAGGGGAACGGAAACACCATATATTTT
-	-	TRBV27	TRBJ1-5	CASSLGQPPNQPQHF	TGTGCCAGCAGTTTGGGGCAGCCTCCCAATCAGCCCCAGCATTTT
-	TRBD1	TRBV29-1	TRBJ1-1	CSVEEPRGTEAFF	TGCAGCGTTGAAGAGCCCAGGGGGACTGAAGCTTTCTTT
few	-	TRBV29-1	TRBJ1-2	CSVEDNRMGGYTF	TGCAGCGTTGAAGACAACAGGATGGGGGGCTACACCTTC
-	-	TRBV15	TRBJ2-5	CATSRGPGQETQYF	TGTGCCACCAGCAGAGGCCCCGGGCAAGAGACCCAGTACTTC
once	-	TRBV27	TRBJ1-1	CASSVITGGTEAFF	TGTGCCAGCAGTGTGATCACCGGGGGCACTGAAGCTTTCTTT
-	-	TRBV9	TRBJ2-2	CASSPSKWGRPTQYTGELFF	TGTGCCAGCAGCCCGTCCAAATGGGGCAGGCCGACTCAATACACCGGGGAGCTGTTTTTT
few	-	TRBV27	TRBJ1-5	CASSLRPPRGNQPQHF	TGTGCCAGCAGTTTAAGACCCCCTCGGGGCAATCAGCCCCAGCATTTT
-	-	TRBV6-1	TRBJ1-3	CASSPPGASGNTIYF	TGTGCCAGCAGCCCACCAGGTGCCTCTGGAAACACCATATATTTT
-	-	TRBV2	TRBJ1-2	CASSYRINYGYTF	TGTGCCAGCAGTTACAGGATCAACTATGGCTACACCTTC
-	-	TRBV11-3	TRBJ2-1	CASIRGSVEGNNEQFF	TGTGCCAGCATCCGGGGGTCCGTGGAAGGGAACAATGAGCAGTTCTTC
-	-	TRBV29-1	TRBJ2-4	CSVVGRLAKNIQYF	TGCAGCGTTGTCGGCAGACTAGCCAAAAACATTCAGTACTTC
-	TRBD1	TRBV7-8	TRBJ2-5	CASSSGQGGETQYF	TGTGCCAGCAGCTCGGGACAGGGAGGAGAGACCCAGTACTTC
once	TRBD2	TRBV5-1	TRBJ2-1	CASSLATGTRSPLEYNEQFF	TGCGCCAGCAGCTTGGCTACCGGGACTAGATCCCCTCTTGAGTACAATGAGCAGTTCTTC
-	TRBD1	TRBV4-2	TRBJ2-7	CASSQDHSRGYEQYF	TGTGCCAGCAGCCAAGATCACAGCAGGGGGTACGAGCAGTACTTC
-	-	TRBV2	TRBJ2-5	CASSVGSETQYF	TGTGCCAGCAGCGTCGGGAGCGAGACCCAGTACTTC
-	TRBD1	TRBV4-1	TRBJ2-5	CASSRSDRGGETQYF	TGCGCCAGCAGCCGTTCGGACAGGGGAGGAGAGACCCAGTACTTC
-	-	TRBV6-1	TRBJ1-4	CASTTRSNEKLFF	TGTGCCAGCACAACCAGATCTAATGAAAAACTGTTTTTT
-	-	TRBV5-1	TRBJ2-5	CASSLQIQETQYF	TGCGCCAGCAGCTTGCAAATCCAAGAGACCCAGTACTTC
-	-	TRBV5-1	TRBJ2-7	CASSFNYEQYF	TGCGCCAGCAGCTTTAACTACGAGCAGTACTTC
-	TRBD1	TRBV5-5	TRBJ2-3	CASSLSWTGGTDTQYF	TGTGCCAGCAGCTTAAGCTGGACAGGGGGCACAGATACGCAGTATTTT
once	-	TRBV7-6	TRBJ1-6	CASSLVQAFLNSPLHF	TGCGCCAGCAGCTTAGTGCAGGCCTTCCTAAATTCACCCCTCCACTTT
-	TRBD2	TRBV13	TRBJ2-1	CASFSLPGGGAVGGNEQFF	TGTGCCAGCTTTAGCCTCCCCGGCGGGGGGGCCGTGGGAGGGAATGAGCAGTTCTTC
-	-	TRBV9	TRBJ2-5	CASSVAGVDQETQYF	TGTGCCAGCAGCGTAGCGGGGGTTGACCAAGAGACCCAGTACTTC
-	-	TRBV19	TRBJ1-5	CASTATRGSNQPQHF	TGTGCCAGTACCGCGACCAGGGGTAGCAATCAGCCCCAGCATTTT
few	-	TRBV6-1	TRBJ2-7	CASREGYEQYF	TGTGCCAGCAGGGAGGGTTACGAGCAGTACTTC